Listed below are T cell receptor beta chains from one sample, sequenced in a study of beta chain features in type 1 diabetes. Some clones are missing from TCRdb's copy, which holds only in-frame ones; the method was immunoSEQ multiplex PCR. The sample carries hundreds of thousands of clones, about 9.3% recorded once. Sample: naive CD4+ T cells from blood. All receptors come from a woman under 30 in good health. CDR3s include the opening cysteine and the closing phenylalanine or tryptophan. The order of the fields is J gene, V gene, clone size, D gene, CDR3 protein, CDR3 DNA. A D gene is named only where the DNA matches it firmly. Some rows have no size entry. The others give once, few or many, or a class for an expanded clone.

TRBJ2-5	TRBV7-3	few	.	CASSLNPGASLETQYF	TGTGCCAGCAGCTTAAATCCGGGAGCTAGCCTAGAGACCCAGTACTTC
TRBJ2-1	TRBV4-1	few	.	CASSQEKGGPAPSGNEQFF	TGCGCCAGCAGCCAAGAAAAAGGAGGTCCAGCTCCGAGTGGGAATGAGCAGTTCTTC
TRBJ1-4	TRBV5-1	.	TRBD1	CASSLEEGAKEKLFF	TGCGCCAGCAGCTTGGAAGAGGGGGCCAAGGAAAAACTGTTTTTT
TRBJ1-2	TRBV19	.	TRBD1	CASSTRQGNGGYTF	TGTGCCAGTAGTACGAGACAGGGAAACGGTGGCTACACCTTC
TRBJ1-3	TRBV12-2	.	.	CASRLDEREPNTIYF	TGTGCAAGTCGCTTAGATGAAAGGGAGCCAAACACCATATATTTT
TRBJ1-1	TRBV9	few	TRBD1	CASSRDRNTEAFF	TGTGCCAGCAGCAGGGACAGGAACACTGAAGCTTTCTTT
TRBJ2-7	TRBV28	.	TRBD1	CASSLGTGGARQYF	TGTGCCAGCAGTCTAGGGACAGGTGGGGCTCGGCAGTACTTC
TRBJ2-2	TRBV6-5	.	TRBD2	CATRTSVGELFF	TGTGCCACCCGGACTAGCGTCGGGGAGCTGTTTTTT
TRBJ2-5	TRBV7-8	.	.	CASERTVQETQYF	TGTGCCAGCGAGCGGACGGTCCAAGAGACCCAGTACTTC
TRBJ1-2	TRBV4-2	.	TRBD1	CASSQGDRLVAGYTF	TGTGCCAGCAGCCAAGGGGACAGGCTGGTTGCTGGCTACACCTTC
TRBJ1-5	TRBV19	.	.	CASSILNQPQHF	TGTGCCAGTAGTATCCTAAATCAGCCCCAGCATTTT
TRBJ1-1	TRBV7-8	.	.	CASSRRDTFKGTEAFF	TGTGCCAGCAGCAGAAGGGACACTTTCAAGGGCACTGAAGCTTTCTTT
TRBJ2-1	TRBV27	.	.	CASSPRTPSEQFF	TGTGCCAGCAGCCCCCGGACCCCTAGCGAGCAGTTCTTC
TRBJ2-1	TRBV30	few	.	CAWSVLPAYNEQFF	TGTGCCTGGAGTGTACTCCCTGCCTACAATGAGCAGTTCTTC
TRBJ1-1	TRBV21-1	few	.	CASSSWTGEDTEAFF	TGTGCCAGCAGCTCGTGGACAGGGGAGGACACTGAAGCTTTCTTT
TRBJ2-1	TRBV6-6	.	TRBD2	CASRPTSSNEQFF	TGTGCCAGCAGGCCGACTAGCAGCAATGAGCAGTTCTTC
TRBJ2-7	TRBV6-4	.	.	CASSDSAGYEQYF	TGTGCCAGCAGTGACTCCGCCGGCTACGAGCAGTACTTC
TRBJ1-1	TRBV6-5	few	.	CASSQGGTEAFF	TGTGCCAGCAGTCAAGGGGGAACTGAAGCTTTCTTT
TRBJ1-1	TRBV7-9	.	.	CASSLVGRVVTEAFF	TGTGCCAGCAGCTTAGTAGGCAGGGTTGTAACTGAAGCTTTCTTT
TRBJ1-2	TRBV18	few	.	CASSPPSVDGYTF	TGTGCCAGCTCACCACCTAGCGTTGATGGCTACACCTTC
TRBJ1-2	TRBV7-9	few	TRBD1	CASRPDRGPGGYTF	TGTGCCAGCAGACCCGACAGGGGGCCGGGAGGCTACACCTTC
TRBJ1-2	TRBV19	.	.	CASRTRGAENYGYTF	TGTGCCAGTAGAACTCGGGGGGCAGAAAACTATGGCTACACCTTC
TRBJ2-5	TRBV11-2	many	.	CASSFWQLQETQYF	TGTGCCAGCAGCTTCTGGCAGTTACAAGAGACCCAGTACTTC
TRBJ2-4	TRBV11-2	few	TRBD2	CASSLEGTSARTEMKNIQYF	TGTGCCAGCAGCTTAGAAGGGACTAGCGCGAGAACCGAGATGAAAAACATTCAGTACTTC
TRBJ1-6	TRBV30	.	TRBD1	CAADRGNSPLHF	TGTGCCGCAGACAGGGGTAATTCACCCCTCCACTTT
TRBJ2-7	TRBV6-5	.	TRBD1	CASSSGQGYEQYF	TGTGCCAGCAGCTCGGGACAGGGCTACGAGCAGTACTTC
TRBJ2-7	TRBV5-1	few	TRBD2	CASSPDSGRPVEQYF	TGCGCCAGCAGCCCCGACAGCGGGAGGCCCGTTGAGCAGTACTTC
TRBJ1-2	TRBV29-1	.	.	CSVERGGEYGYTF	TGCAGCGTTGAACGCGGGGGCGAGTATGGCTACACCTTC
TRBJ2-1	TRBV5-4	few	.	CASSSGPSGEQFF	TGTGCCAGCAGCTCTGGGCCAAGCGGTGAGCAGTTCTTC
TRBJ2-2	TRBV7-3	.	.	CASSLISRDTGELFF	TGTGCCAGCAGCTTGATCTCCCGAGACACCGGGGAGCTGTTTTTT
TRBJ1-2	TRBV5-1	.	.	CASSPLGTGPEGDGYTF	TGCGCCAGCAGCCCCCTCGGAACAGGCCCAGAGGGGGATGGCTACACCTTC
TRBJ2-5	TRBV30	few	TRBD2	CAWSVAGAGETQYF	TGTGCCTGGAGTGTGGCGGGAGCAGGAGAGACCCAGTACTTC
TRBJ2-3	TRBV2	few	.	CASSAELADTQYF	TGTGCCAGCAGTGCGGAGTTGGCAGATACGCAGTATTTT
TRBJ1-1	TRBV5-1	.	.	CASSLASRGTEAFF	TGCGCCAGCAGCTTGGCCTCCAGGGGCACTGAAGCTTTCTTT
TRBJ2-7	TRBV18	.	TRBD1	CASSLPGQTYEQYF	TGTGCCAGCTCACTGCCGGGACAGACTTACGAGCAGTACTTC
TRBJ2-3	TRBV7-3	.	.	CASSPTAVTDTQYF	TGTGCCAGCAGCCCCACGGCGGTCACAGATACGCAGTATTTT
TRBJ1-5	TRBV2	few	.	CASREEYSNQPQHF	TGTGCCAGCAGGGAGGAGTATAGCAATCAGCCCCAGCATTTT
TRBJ1-4	TRBV29-1	.	.	CSVEVGSREKLFF	TGCAGCGTTGAAGTCGGGTCTCGGGAAAAACTGTTTTTT
TRBJ1-5	TRBV27	few	.	CASSLRGSGNQPQHF	TGTGCCAGCAGTTTAAGGGGGTCCGGCAATCAGCCCCAGCATTTT
TRBJ2-7	TRBV11-2	many	TRBD1	CASSKPGQTYEQYF	TGTGCCAGCAGCAAGCCGGGACAGACCTACGAGCAGTACTTC
TRBJ1-2	TRBV19	few	.	CASTPRGTNYGYTF	TGTGCCAGTACCCCCCGGGGAACGAACTATGGCTACACCTTC
TRBJ1-4	TRBV4-1	.	.	CASSQAILKGLDNEKLFF	TGCGCCAGCAGCCAGGCCATCCTAAAGGGGTTGGATAATGAAAAACTGTTTTTT
TRBJ2-2	TRBV5-4	few	.	CASSPGRISGELFF	TGTGCCAGCAGCCCAGGCCGGATCAGCGGGGAGCTGTTTTTT
TRBJ1-1	TRBV11-2	.	TRBD1	CASSSTGQNTEAFF	TGTGCCAGCAGCTCGACAGGGCAGAACACTGAAGCTTTCTTT
TRBJ2-7	TRBV5-1	.	TRBD1	CASSFMTGQDEQYF	TGCGCCAGCAGTTTCATGACTGGACAGGACGAGCAGTACTTC
TRBJ2-3	TRBV5-1	.	.	CASSWRQAGDTQYF	TGCGCCAGCAGCTGGAGACAGGCAGGGGATACGCAGTATTTT
TRBJ2-1	TRBV14	.	.	CASSRSYGNNEQFF	TGTGCCAGCAGCCGGAGCTACGGGAACAATGAGCAGTTCTTC
TRBJ2-5	TRBV4-2	few	TRBD2	CASSLTRGGETQYF	TGTGCCAGCAGCTTAACTCGGGGGGGCGAGACCCAGTACTTC
TRBJ2-7	TRBV15	few	.	CATSRGVGTQSYEQYF	TGTGCCACCAGCAGAGGGGTAGGGACACAGTCCTACGAGCAGTACTTC
TRBJ2-5	TRBV15	.	TRBD2	CATSRIHRVGAGLETQYF	TGTGCCACCAGCAGAATTCACCGGGTTGGAGCGGGACTAGAGACCCAGTACTTC
TRBJ2-3	TRBV25-1	.	.	CASRRTIQGTSTDTQYF	TGTGCCAGCAGACGTACCATACAGGGAACTAGCACAGATACGCAGTATTTT
TRBJ2-1	TRBV6-1	.	TRBD1	CASRGQLGYNEQFF	TGTGCCAGCAGGGGACAGTTGGGCTACAATGAGCAGTTCTTC
TRBJ2-3	TRBV7-8	.	.	CASSLAGGGAAPDTQYF	TGTGCCAGCAGCCTAGCTGGAGGGGGGGCTGCTCCAGATACGCAGTATTTT
TRBJ2-5	TRBV19	.	TRBD1	CASSSGTGRAETQYF	TGTGCCAGTAGTTCCGGGACAGGGAGGGCTGAGACCCAGTACTTC
TRBJ2-1	TRBV7-2	.	TRBD2	CASSLEGLAGSGGNEQFF	TGTGCCAGCAGCTTAGAGGGGCTAGCGGGGTCCGGGGGCAATGAGCAGTTCTTC
TRBJ1-1	TRBV30	.	.	CAWSVPAVTEAFF	TGTGCCTGGAGTGTACCCGCAGTCACTGAAGCTTTCTTT
TRBJ2-1	TRBV5-1	.	.	CASSGVPGDYNEQFF	TGCGCCAGCAGCGGGGTGCCAGGGGACTACAATGAGCAGTTCTTC